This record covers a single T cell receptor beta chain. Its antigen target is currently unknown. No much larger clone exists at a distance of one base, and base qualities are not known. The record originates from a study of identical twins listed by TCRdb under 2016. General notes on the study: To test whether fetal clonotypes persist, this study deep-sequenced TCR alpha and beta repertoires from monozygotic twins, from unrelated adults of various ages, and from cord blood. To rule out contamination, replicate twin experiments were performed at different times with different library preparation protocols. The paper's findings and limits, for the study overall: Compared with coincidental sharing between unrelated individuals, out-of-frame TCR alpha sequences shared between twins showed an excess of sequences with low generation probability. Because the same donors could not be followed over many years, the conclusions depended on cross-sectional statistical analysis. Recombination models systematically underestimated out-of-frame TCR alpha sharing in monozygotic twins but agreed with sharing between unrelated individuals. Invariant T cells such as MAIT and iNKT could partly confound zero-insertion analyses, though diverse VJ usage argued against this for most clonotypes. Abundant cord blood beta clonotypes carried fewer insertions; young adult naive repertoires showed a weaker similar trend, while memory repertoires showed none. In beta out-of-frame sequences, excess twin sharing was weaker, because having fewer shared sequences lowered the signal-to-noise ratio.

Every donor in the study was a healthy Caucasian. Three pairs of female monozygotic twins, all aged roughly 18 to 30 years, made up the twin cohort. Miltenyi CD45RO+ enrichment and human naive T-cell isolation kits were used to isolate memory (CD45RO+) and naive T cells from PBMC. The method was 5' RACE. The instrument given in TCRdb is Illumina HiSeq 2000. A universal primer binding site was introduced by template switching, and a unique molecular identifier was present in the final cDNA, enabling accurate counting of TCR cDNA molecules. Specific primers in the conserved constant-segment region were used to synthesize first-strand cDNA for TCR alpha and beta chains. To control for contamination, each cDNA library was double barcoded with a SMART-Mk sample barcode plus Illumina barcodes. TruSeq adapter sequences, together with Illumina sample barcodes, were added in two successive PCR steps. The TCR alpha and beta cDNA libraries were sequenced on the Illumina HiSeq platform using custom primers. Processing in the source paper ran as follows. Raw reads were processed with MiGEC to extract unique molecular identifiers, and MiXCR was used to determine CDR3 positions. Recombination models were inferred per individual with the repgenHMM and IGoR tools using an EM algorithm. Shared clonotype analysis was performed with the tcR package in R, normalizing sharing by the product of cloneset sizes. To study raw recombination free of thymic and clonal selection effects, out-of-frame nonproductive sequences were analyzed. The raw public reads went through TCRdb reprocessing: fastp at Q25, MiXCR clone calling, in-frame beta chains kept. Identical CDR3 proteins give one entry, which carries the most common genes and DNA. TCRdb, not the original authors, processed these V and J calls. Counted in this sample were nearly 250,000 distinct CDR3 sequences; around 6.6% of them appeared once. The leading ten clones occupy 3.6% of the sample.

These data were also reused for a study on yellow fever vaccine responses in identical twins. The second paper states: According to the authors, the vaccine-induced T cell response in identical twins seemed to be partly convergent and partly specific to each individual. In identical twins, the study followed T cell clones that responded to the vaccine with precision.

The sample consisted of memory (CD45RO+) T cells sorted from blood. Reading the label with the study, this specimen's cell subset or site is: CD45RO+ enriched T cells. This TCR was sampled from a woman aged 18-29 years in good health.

The CDR3: CASSQEAGPAETQYF. The sequence in DNA is TGCGCCAGCAGCCAAGAAGCCGGCCCGGCAGAGACCCAGTACTTC. The sequence links TRBV4-1 to TRBJ2-5; no confident D gene assignment can be made. The V end loses 0 bases and the J end loses 4 bases, and a stretch of 12 bases separates them. The CDR1 and CDR2 encoded by the germline V gene are MGHRA and YSYEKL. Spanning cysteine to phenylalanine, the CDR3 consists of 15 amino acids. The DNA shown is the 45-base CDR3, in frame from base 1.